Below, one TCR beta chain is given with its context. Different DNA sequences within this sample yield the same CDR3. The CDR3 is made up of 13 amino acids. Germline CDR1 and CDR2: SGHRS and YFSETQ. V was trimmed by 5 bases and J by 0 bases, leaving 6 bases between them. These data are taken from a study of shared clonotypes between healthy human individuals. Study-wide background: CD4 naive and memory got three plates each, CD8 naive two, CD8 memory one.

The method was immunoSEQ multiplex PCR; TCRdb's version includes in-frame clones alone and lacks a portion of them. The sample yields hundreds of thousands of clones, about 80% seen once. Sequenced material: memory CD4+ T cells sorted from blood. As for subset: CD45RA-negative fraction. This TCR was recovered from a woman aged 25 to 45 in good health. J is TRBJ1-3 and V is TRBV5-1; D ambiguous. CDR3 region: CASSPTSGNTIYF. The CDR3 DNA sequence: TGCGCCAGCAGTCCGACCTCTGGAAACACCATATATTTT.